This is a list of T cell receptor beta chains from one sample in a study of T cell repertoires in cytomegalovirus infection. For these receptors, no antigen is known. TCRdb reprocessed the reads via MiXCR and lists one record per CDR3 protein. The repertoire holds about 700,000 distinct CDR3 sequences, with around 31% as singletons. Here the sequenced sample was cultured PBMCs, taken from culture after CMV antigen stimulation. Receptor source: a human donor in good health (CMV status not recorded). Some clones in this sample may be carry-over from other donors' samples. CDR3s include the opening cysteine and the closing phenylalanine or tryptophan. The order of the fields is J gene, D gene, V gene, clone size, CDR3 protein, CDR3 DNA. D genes are given only for firm matches. For some rows the clone size is stated as once, few or many, or as a class when expanded; others skip it.

j_gene: TRBJ2-1
d_gene: TRBD2
v_gene: TRBV7-2
abundance: few
CDR3aa: CASSPRSGGNDEQFF
CDR3nt: TGTGCCAGCAGCCCCCGAAGCGGGGGAAACGATGAGCAGTTCTTC

j_gene: TRBJ1-6
d_gene: NA
v_gene: TRBV20-1
abundance: few
CDR3aa: CSARDLEKSSYNSPLHF
CDR3nt: TGCAGTGCTAGAGATCTTGAGAAGAGCTCCTATAATTCACCCCTCCACTTT

j_gene: TRBJ2-2
d_gene: NA
v_gene: TRBV7-9
abundance: NA
CDR3aa: CASRGGSRNTGELFF
CDR3nt: TGTGCCAGCAGAGGGGGGAGTAGGAACACCGGGGAGCTGTTTTTT

j_gene: TRBJ1-2
d_gene: NA
v_gene: TRBV18
abundance: NA
CDR3aa: CASSANSPQLPNYGYTF
CDR3nt: TGTGCCAGCTCAGCAAACAGCCCGCAGCTCCCTAACTATGGCTACACCTTC

j_gene: TRBJ2-1
d_gene: NA
v_gene: TRBV6-5
abundance: NA
CDR3aa: CASTQRRTGSYNEQFF
CDR3nt: TGTGCCAGCACTCAAAGGAGGACGGGGTCCTACAATGAGCAGTTCTTC

j_gene: TRBJ2-1
d_gene: TRBD2
v_gene: TRBV7-2
abundance: few
CDR3aa: CASSLGLAGGTYNEQFF
CDR3nt: TGTGCCAGCAGCTTAGGACTAGCGGGAGGGACATACAATGAGCAGTTCTTC

j_gene: TRBJ1-1
d_gene: NA
v_gene: TRBV15
abundance: few
CDR3aa: CATSRRGKAGTEAFF
CDR3nt: TGTGCCACCAGCAGGAGGGGTAAAGCAGGCACTGAAGCTTTCTTT

j_gene: TRBJ2-7
d_gene: TRBD1
v_gene: TRBV20-1
abundance: NA
CDR3aa: CSAGQGSMGYEQYF
CDR3nt: TGCAGTGCCGGACAGGGAAGCATGGGGTACGAGCAGTACTTC

j_gene: TRBJ1-3
d_gene: TRBD1
v_gene: TRBV29-1
abundance: NA
CDR3aa: CSVTGTGGGGNTIYF
CDR3nt: TGCAGCGTGACCGGGACAGGGGGCGGTGGAAACACCATATATTTT

j_gene: TRBJ2-1
d_gene: NA
v_gene: TRBV7-2
abundance: many
CDR3aa: CASSLAPGSYNEQFF
CDR3nt: TGTGCCAGCAGCTTAGCGCCGGGTTCCTACAATGAGCAGTTCTTC

j_gene: TRBJ2-1
d_gene: TRBD2
v_gene: TRBV12-5
abundance: NA
CDR3aa: CASGILAGGPNEQFF
CDR3nt: TGTGCTAGTGGTATCCTAGCGGGAGGGCCCAATGAGCAGTTCTTC

j_gene: TRBJ2-1
d_gene: NA
v_gene: TRBV11-3
abundance: many
CDR3aa: CASSLRDSSYNEQFF
CDR3nt: TGTGCCAGCAGCCTCCGGGATAGCTCCTACAATGAGCAGTTCTTC

j_gene: TRBJ2-3
d_gene: NA
v_gene: TRBV7-6
abundance: few
CDR3aa: CASSLEFPADTQYF
CDR3nt: TGTGCCAGCAGCTTAGAGTTCCCGGCAGATACGCAGTATTTT

j_gene: TRBJ1-2
d_gene: NA
v_gene: TRBV7-2
abundance: many
CDR3aa: CASSLGSGGGYGYTF
CDR3nt: TGTGCCAGCAGCTTAGGGTCCGGGGGCGGCTATGGCTACACCTTC

j_gene: TRBJ2-3
d_gene: TRBD1
v_gene: TRBV7-2
abundance: few
CDR3aa: CASRHYTQGSDTQYF
CDR3nt: TGTGCCAGCAGACATTATACACAGGGGTCAGATACGCAGTATTTT

j_gene: TRBJ2-1
d_gene: NA
v_gene: TRBV3-1
abundance: few
CDR3aa: CASSAGGAAYNEQFF
CDR3nt: TGTGCCAGCAGTGCCGGGGGAGCCGCCTACAATGAGCAGTTCTTC

j_gene: TRBJ2-3
d_gene: TRBD1
v_gene: TRBV5-4
abundance: NA
CDR3aa: CASSLGPDRERFTDTQYF
CDR3nt: TGTGCCAGCAGCTTGGGGCCTGACAGGGAGCGCTTCACAGATACGCAGTATTTT

j_gene: TRBJ1-5
d_gene: NA
v_gene: TRBV6-2/TRBV6-3
abundance: NA
CDR3aa: CASSYSGYQPQHF
CDR3nt: TGTGCCAGCAGTTATTCAGGGTATCAGCCCCAGCATTTT

j_gene: TRBJ1-4
d_gene: NA
v_gene: TRBV27
abundance: NA
CDR3aa: CASSHLSPVGANEKLFF
CDR3nt: TGTGCCAGCAGTCATTTATCCCCGGTGGGTGCTAATGAAAAACTGTTTTTT

j_gene: TRBJ1-1
d_gene: TRBD1
v_gene: TRBV6-5
abundance: once
CDR3aa: CASSSNQGGTGMNTEAFF
CDR3nt: TGTGCCAGCAGTTCGAACCAAGGCGGGACAGGGATGAACACTGAAGCTTTCTTT

j_gene: TRBJ2-3
d_gene: NA
v_gene: TRBV4-1
abundance: NA
CDR3aa: CASSQDASLGYDTQYF
CDR3nt: TGCGCCAGCAGCCAAGATGCCAGTCTCGGGTACGATACGCAGTATTTT

j_gene: TRBJ1-6
d_gene: NA
v_gene: TRBV12-3/TRBV12-4
abundance: NA
CDR3aa: CASSLKGGEPNSPLHF
CDR3nt: TGTGCCAGCAGTTTAAAAGGGGGAGAACCGAATTCACCCCTCCACTTT